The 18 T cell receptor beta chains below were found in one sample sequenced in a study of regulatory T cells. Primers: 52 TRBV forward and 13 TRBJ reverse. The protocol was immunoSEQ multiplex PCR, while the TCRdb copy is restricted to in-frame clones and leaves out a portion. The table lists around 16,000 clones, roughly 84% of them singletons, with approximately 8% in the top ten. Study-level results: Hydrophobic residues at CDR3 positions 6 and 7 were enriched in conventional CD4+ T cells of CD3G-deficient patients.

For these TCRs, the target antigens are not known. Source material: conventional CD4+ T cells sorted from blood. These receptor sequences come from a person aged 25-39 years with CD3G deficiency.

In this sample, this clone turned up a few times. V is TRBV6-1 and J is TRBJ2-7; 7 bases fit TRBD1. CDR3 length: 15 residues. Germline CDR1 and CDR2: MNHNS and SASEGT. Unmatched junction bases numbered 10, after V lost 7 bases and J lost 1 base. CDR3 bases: TGTGCCAGCAAGTGGGGTTACAGGGGATCCTACGAGCAGTACTTC. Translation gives CASKWGYRGSYEQYF.

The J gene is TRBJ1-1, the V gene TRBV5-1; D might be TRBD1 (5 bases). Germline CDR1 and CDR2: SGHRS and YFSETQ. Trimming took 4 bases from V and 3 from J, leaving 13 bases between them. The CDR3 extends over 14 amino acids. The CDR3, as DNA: TGCGCCAGCAGCAAAGGTAGGGGTTACACTGAAGCTTTCTTT. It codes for CASSKGRGYTEAFF.

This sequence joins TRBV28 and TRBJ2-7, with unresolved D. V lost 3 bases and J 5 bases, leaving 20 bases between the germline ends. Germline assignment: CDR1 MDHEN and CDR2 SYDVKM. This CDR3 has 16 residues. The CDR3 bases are TGTGCCAGCAGTTTCTCACTCTTAGGTTCTGGAGACGAGCAGTACTTC. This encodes CASSFSLLGSGDEQYF.

CDR3 DNA: TGTGCCATCAAAGCGGGACCTGGCGATGAGCAGTTCTTC. This codes for CAIKAGPGDEQFF. This chain uses TRBV10-3 with TRBJ2-1, with 7 bases aligning to TRBD2. This CDR3 contains 13 residues. Germline loops: CDR1 ENHRY, CDR2 SYGVKD. J lost 8 bases, V lost 7 bases, and 8 bases had no gene match.

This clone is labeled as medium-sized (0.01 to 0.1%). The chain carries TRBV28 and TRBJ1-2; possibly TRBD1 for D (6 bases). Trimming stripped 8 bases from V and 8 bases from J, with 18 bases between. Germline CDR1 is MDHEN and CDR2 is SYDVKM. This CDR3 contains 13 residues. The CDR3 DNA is TGTGCCAGCTTCACTCCAGGGGCGTCAGGCTACACCTTC. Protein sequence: CASFTPGASGYTF.

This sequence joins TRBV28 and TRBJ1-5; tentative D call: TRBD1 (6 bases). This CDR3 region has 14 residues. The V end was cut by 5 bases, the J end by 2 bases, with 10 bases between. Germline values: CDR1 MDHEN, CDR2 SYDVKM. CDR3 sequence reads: CASSEAGGNQPQHF. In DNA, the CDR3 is TGTGCCAGCAGTGAGGCAGGGGGCAATCAGCCCCAGCATTTT.

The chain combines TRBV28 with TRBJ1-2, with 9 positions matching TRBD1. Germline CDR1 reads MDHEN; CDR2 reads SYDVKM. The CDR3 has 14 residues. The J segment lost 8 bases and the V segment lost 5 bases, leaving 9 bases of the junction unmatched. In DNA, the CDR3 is TGTGCCAGCAGTATCCAACAGGGGGCCGGGGGCTACACCTTC. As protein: CASSIQQGAGGYTF.

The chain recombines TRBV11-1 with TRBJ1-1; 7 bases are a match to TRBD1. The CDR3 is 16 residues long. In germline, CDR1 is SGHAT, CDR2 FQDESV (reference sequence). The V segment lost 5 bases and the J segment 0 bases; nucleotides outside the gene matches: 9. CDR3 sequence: CASSPRTGGMNTEAFF. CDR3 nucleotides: TGTGCCAGCAGCCCACGGACAGGAGGGATGAACACTGAAGCTTTCTTT.

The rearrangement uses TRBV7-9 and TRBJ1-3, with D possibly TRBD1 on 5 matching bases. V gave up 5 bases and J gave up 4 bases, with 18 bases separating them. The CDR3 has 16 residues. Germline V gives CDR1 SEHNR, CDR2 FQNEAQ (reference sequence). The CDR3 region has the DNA TGTGCCAGCAGCGAAGCAAGCGGGGCGTGGGGAAACACCATATATTTT. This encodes CASSEASGAWGNTIYF. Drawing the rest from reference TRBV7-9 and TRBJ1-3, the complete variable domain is DTGVSQNPRHKITKRGQNVTFRCDPISEHNRLYWYRQTLGQGPEFLTYFQNEAQLEKSRLLSDRFSAERPKGSFSTLEIQRTEQGDSAMYLCASSEASGAWGNTIYFGEGSWLTVV.

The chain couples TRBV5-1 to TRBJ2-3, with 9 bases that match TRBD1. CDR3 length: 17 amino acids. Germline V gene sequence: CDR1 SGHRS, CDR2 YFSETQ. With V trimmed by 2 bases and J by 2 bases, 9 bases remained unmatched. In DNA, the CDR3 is TGCGCCAGCAGCTTAAGGACAGGGGTGGGGGCCACAGATACGCAGTATTTT. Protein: CASSLRTGVGATDTQYF.

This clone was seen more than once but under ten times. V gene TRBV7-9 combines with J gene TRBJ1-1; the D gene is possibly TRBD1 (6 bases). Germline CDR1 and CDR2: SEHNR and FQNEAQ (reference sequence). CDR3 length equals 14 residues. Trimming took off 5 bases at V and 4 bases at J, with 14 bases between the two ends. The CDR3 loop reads CASSPGRGGTEAFF. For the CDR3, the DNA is TGTGCCAGCAGCCCGGGGAGAGGGGGCACTGAAGCTTTCTTT.

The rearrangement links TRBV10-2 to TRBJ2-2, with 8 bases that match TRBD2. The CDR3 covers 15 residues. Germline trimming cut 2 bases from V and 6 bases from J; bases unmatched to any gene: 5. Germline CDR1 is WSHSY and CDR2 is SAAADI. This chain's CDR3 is CASSEREGPPGELFF. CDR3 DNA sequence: TGCGCCAGCAGTGAGCGGGAGGGCCCTCCCGGGGAGCTGTTTTTT.

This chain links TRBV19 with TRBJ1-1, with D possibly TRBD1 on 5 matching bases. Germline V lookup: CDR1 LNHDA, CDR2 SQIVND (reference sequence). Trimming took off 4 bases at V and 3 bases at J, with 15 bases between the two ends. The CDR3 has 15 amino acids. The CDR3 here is CASSKIRGVDTEAFF. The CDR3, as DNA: TGTGCCAGTAGTAAGATAAGGGGTGTCGACACTGAAGCTTTCTTT.

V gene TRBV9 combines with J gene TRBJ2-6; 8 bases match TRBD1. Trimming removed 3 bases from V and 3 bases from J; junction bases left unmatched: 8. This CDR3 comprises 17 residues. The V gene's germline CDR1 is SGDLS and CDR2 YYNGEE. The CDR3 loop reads CASSASPGGGGANVLTF. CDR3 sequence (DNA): TGTGCCAGCAGCGCCTCTCCAGGGGGCGGTGGGGCCAACGTCCTGACTTTC. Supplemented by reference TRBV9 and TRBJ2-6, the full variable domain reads DSGVTQTPKHLITATGQRVTLRCSPRSGDLSVYWYQQSLDQGLQFLIQYYNGEERAKGNILERFSAQQFPDLHSELNLSSLELGDSALYFCASSASPGGGGANVLTFGAGSRLTVL.

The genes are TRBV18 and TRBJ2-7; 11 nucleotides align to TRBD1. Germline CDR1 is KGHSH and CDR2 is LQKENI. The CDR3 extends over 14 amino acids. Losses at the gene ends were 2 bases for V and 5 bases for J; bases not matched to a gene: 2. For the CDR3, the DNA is TGTGCCAGCTCACCAAGGGGACAGGGGGACGAGCAGTACTTC. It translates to CASSPRGQGDEQYF.

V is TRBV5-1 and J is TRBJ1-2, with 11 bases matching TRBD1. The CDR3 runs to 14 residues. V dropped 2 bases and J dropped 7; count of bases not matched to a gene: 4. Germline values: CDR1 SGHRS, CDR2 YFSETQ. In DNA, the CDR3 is TGCGCCAGCAGCTTAGGACAGGGGGCGCGTGGCTACACCTTC. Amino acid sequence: CASSLGQGARGYTF.

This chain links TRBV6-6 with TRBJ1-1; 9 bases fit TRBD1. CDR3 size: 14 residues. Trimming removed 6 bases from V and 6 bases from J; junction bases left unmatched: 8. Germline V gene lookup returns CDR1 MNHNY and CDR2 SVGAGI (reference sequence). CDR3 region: CASSPTDRGSEAFF. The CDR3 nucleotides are TGTGCCAGCAGCCCCACGGACAGGGGATCTGAAGCTTTCTTT.

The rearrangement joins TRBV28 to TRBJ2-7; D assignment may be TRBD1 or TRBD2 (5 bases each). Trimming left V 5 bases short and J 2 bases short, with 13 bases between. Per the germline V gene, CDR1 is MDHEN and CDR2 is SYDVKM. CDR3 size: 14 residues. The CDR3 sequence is CASSPGTPAYEQYF. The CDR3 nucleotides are TGTGCCAGCAGTCCCGGGACGCCGGCCTACGAGCAGTACTTC.